Below are 29 T cell receptor beta chains sequenced from a single sample in a study of cytomegalovirus exposure and HLA in healthy donors. Both 60 Vbeta primers and 13 Jbeta primers went into the PCR. TCRdb's table, derived via immunoSEQ multiplex PCR, lists solely in-frame clones and lacks some. The sample consists of approximately 170,000 clones, 85% of them appearing once. The sample was PBMCs. The receptors come from a boy between 2 and 10 years old in good health and CMV-seronegative.

The chain combines TRBV18 with TRBJ2-7; 9 bases map to TRBD2. Trimming took 6 bases from V and 0 from J; bases not matched to a gene: 3. Germline loops: CDR1 KGHSH, CDR2 LQKENI. The length of the CDR3 is 14 residues. CDR3 in amino acids: CASSSGGISYEQYV. In DNA form, the CDR3 reads TGTGCCAGCTCTAGCGGGGGCATCTCCTACGAGCAGTACGTC.

The J gene is TRBJ1-5, the V gene TRBV6-6, with D perhaps matching TRBD1 (6 bases). The CDR3 extends over 15 amino acids. Trimming shortened V by 0 bases and J by 5 bases, and 11 bases separated the two germline ends. Germline V gives CDR1 MNHNY, CDR2 SVGAGI (reference sequence). CDR3 sequence: CASSYSRQADQPQHF. The DNA of the CDR3 is TGTGCCAGCAGTTACTCCAGACAGGCCGATCAGCCCCAGCATTTT.

As regards this clone: The sample carries other DNA sequences with the same CDR3. This sequence joins TRBV18 and TRBJ1-1; 7 nucleotides agree with TRBD1. Trimming at V came to 0 bases and at J to 1 base, leaving 11 bases not matched to a gene. Looked up from germline, CDR1 is KGHSH and CDR2 is LQKENI. This CDR3 is built from 18 residues. This CDR3 reads CASSPPTQGVPKNTEAFF. CDR3 bases: TGTGCCAGCTCACCACCCACCCAGGGGGTTCCAAAGAACACTGAAGCTTTCTTT.

This chain uses TRBV15 with TRBJ2-7; 10 bases agree with TRBD2. Germline V gene sequence: CDR1 LNHNV, CDR2 YYDKDF (reference sequence). J gave up 5 bases and V 5 bases, and 3 bases lay outside the gene matches. This CDR3 is built from 13 residues. As DNA, the CDR3 is TGTGCCACCAGCGGAGCGGGGGGGCACGAGCAGTACTTC. Its protein is CATSGAGGHEQYF.

This rearrangement joins TRBV11-2 to TRBJ2-1; TRBD2 agrees at 13 bases. Germline values: CDR1 SGHAT, CDR2 FQNNGV. This CDR3 has 17 amino acids. V gave up 5 bases and J gave up 3 bases; unmatched junction bases: 7. CDR3 sequence reads: CASSAGLAGDLYNEQFF. The CDR3 bases are TGTGCCAGCAGCGCCGGACTAGCGGGGGACCTCTACAATGAGCAGTTCTTC.

The J gene is TRBJ2-3, the V gene TRBV20-1, with unresolved D. V was clipped by 2 bases and J by 2 bases, with 2 bases between them. The CDR3 is 11 amino acids. Germline CDR1 and CDR2: DFQATT and SNEGSKA (reference sequence). The CDR3 region has the DNA TGCAGTGCTAGACTCACAGATACGCAGTATTTT. Encoded protein: CSARLTDTQYF.

The chain employs TRBV11-2 and TRBJ2-2, with 7 bases aligning to TRBD1. Germline trimming cut 4 bases from V and 1 base from J; bases unmatched to any gene: 0. Germline assignment: CDR1 SGHAT and CDR2 FQNNGV. The CDR3 runs 14 residues. The CDR3 loop reads CASSWDRNTGELFF. CDR3 DNA: TGTGCCAGCAGCTGGGACAGGAACACCGGGGAGCTGTTTTTT.

The chain carries TRBV28 and TRBJ1-1; 7 nucleotides align to TRBD1. The V and J ends lost 5 bases and 4 bases, in that order; junction bases with no gene match: 4. Germline values: CDR1 MDHEN, CDR2 SYDVKM. CDR3 size: 13 residues. The CDR3 region is CASSQGGGTEAFF. Written as DNA, the CDR3 is TGTGCCAGCAGTCAGGGGGGAGGCACTGAAGCTTTCTTT.

V usage is TRBV19 and J usage is TRBJ1-1; a weak D match, TRBD1 (5 bases). Germline loops: CDR1 LNHDA, CDR2 SQIVND (reference sequence). The CDR3 contains 13 residues. The V end lost 3 bases, the J end lost 7 bases, and 12 bases lay between the germline ends. The CDR3 sequence is CASSIGGKGEAFF. The CDR3 bases are TGTGCCAGTAGTATCGGGGGGAAGGGTGAAGCTTTCTTT.

This clone turned up a few times. The J gene is TRBJ2-6, the V gene TRBV7-9, with TRBD1 identical over 9 bases. This CDR3 is 17 amino acids long. The ends lost 5 bases at V and 2 bases at J; junction bases unmatched: 7. Looked up from germline, CDR1 is SEHNR and CDR2 is FQNEAQ (reference sequence). The CDR3 loop reads CASSTIHRGPGANVLTF. DNA of the CDR3: TGTGCCAGCAGCACCATCCACAGGGGGCCTGGGGCCAACGTCCTGACTTTC.

The genes are TRBV7-9 and TRBJ2-5, with D possibly being TRBD1 (7 bases). Germline CDR1 SEHNR, CDR2 FQNEAQ (reference sequence). V was pared by 5 bases and J by 2 bases, with 12 bases between. The length of the CDR3 is 14 residues. This CDR3 is CASSAGQRQETQYF. CDR3 nucleotides: TGTGCCAGCAGCGCGGGACAGCGACAAGAGACCCAGTACTTC.

The gene calls are TRBV10-2 and TRBJ2-5; 7 nucleotides match TRBD2. The V and J ends lost 7 bases and 0 bases, in that order; junction bases with no gene match: 8. Per germline, CDR1 WSHSY and CDR2 SAAADI. CDR3 length equals 15 residues. CDR3 bases: TGCGCCAGCACGCGGGAGCGGGGTTACCAAGAGACCCAGTACTTC. This codes for CASTRERGYQETQYF.

The chain is built from TRBV27 and TRBJ1-2, with D perhaps TRBD1 (5 bases). V dropped 0 bases and J dropped 4 bases, with 15 bases sitting between them. The germline CDR1 and CDR2 sequences are MNHEY and SMNVEV (reference sequence). This CDR3 spans 16 amino acids. For the CDR3, the DNA is TGTGCCAGCAGTTTATCCGGACATAACCCTATCTATGGCTACACCTTC. Translating it yields CASSLSGHNPIYGYTF.

This sequence joins TRBV11-2 and TRBJ2-3, with 14 bases identical to TRBD2. CDR1 is SGHAT, CDR2 FQNNGV, per germline. This CDR3 region has 19 residues. With 5 bases clipped from V and 3 bases from J, the junction kept 13 bases outside the gene matches. This CDR3 is CASSARGTTSGGATDTQYF. CDR3 bases: TGTGCCAGCAGCGCCAGAGGGACGACTAGCGGGGGGGCGACAGATACGCAGTATTTT.

This chain links TRBV29-1 with TRBJ2-3; 8 bases are shared with TRBD2. This CDR3 comprises 14 residues. V shed 6 bases and J 7 bases; nucleotides not matched to a gene: 12. In germline, CDR1 is SQVTM, CDR2 ANQGSEA. The CDR3 DNA follows: TGCAGCGTGGGGGGACTAGGCGGAGCCTATACGCAGTATTTT. This sequence encodes CSVGGLGGAYTQYF.

This clone occurred a few times. The rearrangement uses TRBV11-2 and TRBJ2-7; 12 bases line up with TRBD1. The CDR3 has 15 amino acids. The trim removed 4 bases at V and 5 bases at J, leaving 6 bases unmatched. CDR1 and CDR2 (germline): SGHAT, FQNNGV. For the CDR3, the DNA is TGTGCCAGCAGCTCGGGACAGGGGGCGCACCACGAGCAGTACGTC. Encoded protein: CASSSGQGAHHEQYV.

V gene TRBV10-2 combines with J gene TRBJ2-3, with TRBD1 matching over 10 bases. CDR3 size: 15 residues. The J segment lost 4 bases and the V segment lost 3 bases, leaving 4 bases of the junction unmatched. CDR1 is WSHSY and CDR2 is SAAADI in the germline V gene. CDR3 protein: CASSDAGTGADTQYF. DNA for the CDR3: TGCGCCAGCAGTGATGCCGGGACAGGGGCAGATACGCAGTATTTT.

V and J are TRBV7-2 and TRBJ2-6; no clear D. The CDR3 runs to 15 residues. Trimming stripped 5 bases from V and 0 bases from J, with 8 bases between. Germline loops: CDR1 SGHTA, CDR2 FQGNSA. DNA for the CDR3: TGTGCCAGCAGCCCTCTTAACTCTGGGGCCAACGTCCTGACTTTC. Amino acids: CASSPLNSGANVLTF.

This chain uses TRBV27 with TRBJ2-7; 10 nucleotides align to TRBD2. Germline V gene sequence: CDR1 MNHEY, CDR2 SMNVEV (reference sequence). The length of the CDR3 is 13 residues. Trimming cost V 6 bases and J 3 bases; bases outside gene matches: 2. The CDR3 DNA sequence: TGTGCCAGCAGATCTAGCGGGGGCTACGAGCAGTACGTC. It codes for CASRSSGGYEQYV.

This chain uses TRBV6-1 with TRBJ1-4; 7 nucleotides line up with TRBD1. The germline V gene encodes CDR1 MNHNS and CDR2 SASEGT. This CDR3 has 16 residues. Losses at the gene ends were 3 bases for V and 8 bases for J; bases not matched to a gene: 12. This CDR3 is CASSEGGTAGWEKLFF. As DNA, the CDR3 is TGTGCCAGCAGTGAGGGCGGGACAGCAGGATGGGAAAAACTGTTTTTT.

The chain carries TRBV5-4 and TRBJ2-3, with TRBD1 matching over 8 bases. With 4 bases clipped from V and 13 bases from J, the junction kept 8 bases outside the gene matches. The CDR3 runs 12 residues. The V gene's germline CDR1 is SGHNT and CDR2 YYREEE (reference sequence). The CDR3 loop is CASSADRGREYF. For the CDR3, the DNA is TGTGCCAGCAGCGCCGACAGGGGACGCGAGTATTTT. Drawing the rest from reference TRBV5-4 and TRBJ2-3, the complete variable domain is ETGVTQSPTHLIKTRGQQVTLRCSSQSGHNTVSWYQQALGQGPQFIFQYYREEENGRGNFPPRFSGLQFPNYSSELNVNALELDDSALYLCASSADRGREYFGPGTRLTVL.

The chain links TRBV30 to TRBJ2-1; perhaps TRBD2 as D (7 bases). Germline lookup yields CDR1 GTSNPN and CDR2 SVGIG (reference sequence). With 0 bases removed from V and 0 bases from J, the gap between germline ends came to 15 bases. The length of the CDR3 is 17 residues. The CDR3 sequence is CAWSVRGGAISYNEQFF. Written as DNA, the CDR3 is TGTGCCTGGAGTGTACGAGGGGGGGCGATCTCCTACAATGAGCAGTTCTTC.

This clone was seen only once. The chain links TRBV10-3 to TRBJ1-1; D unclear. Looked up from germline, CDR1 is ENHRY and CDR2 is SYGVKD. V lost 6 bases, J lost 3 bases, and 17 bases lay in between. The CDR3 sequence is 15 residues long. Here the CDR3 reads CAISHAASSDTEAFF. CDR3 nucleotide sequence: TGTGCCATCAGCCACGCGGCCTCCTCGGACACTGAAGCTTTCTTT.

This chain connects TRBV28 to TRBJ1-5; 11 positions match TRBD1. The CDR3 extends over 18 amino acids. V lost 5 bases and J lost 0; bases outside the gene matches: 9. Germline V lookup: CDR1 MDHEN, CDR2 SYDVKM. The CDR3 bases are TGTGCCAGCAGTCCGGACAGGGGGCTCTCCTATAGCAATCAGCCCCAGCATTTT. Its protein product is CASSPDRGLSYSNQPQHF.

This sequence joins TRBV27 and TRBJ1-2; 8 nucleotides align to TRBD1. Losses at the gene ends were 2 bases for V and 4 bases for J; bases not matched to a gene: 9. CDR3 length equals 16 residues. Germline assignment: CDR1 MNHEY and CDR2 SMNVEV (reference sequence). The CDR3 region has the DNA TGTGCCAGCAGTTTAAAACAGGGGGTGTCTCTCTATGGCTACACCTTC. Protein sequence: CASSLKQGVSLYGYTF.

This clone came up once. The rearrangement links TRBV28 to TRBJ1-5, with 7 bases identical to TRBD1. The germline CDR1 and CDR2 sequences are MDHEN and SYDVKM. This CDR3 spans 13 amino acids. Losses at the gene ends were 5 bases for V and 6 bases for J; bases not matched to a gene: 4. The CDR3 nucleotides are TGTGCCAGCAGTCCAGGGGGGCTTCAGCCCCAGCATTTT. Translated: CASSPGGLQPQHF.

V usage is TRBV5-1 and J usage is TRBJ2-5; 7 nucleotides align to TRBD2. CDR3 length: 16 residues. J lost 5 bases, V lost 4 bases, and 14 bases had no gene match. Germline V gene data show CDR1 as SGHRS and CDR2 as YFSETQ. The CDR3 reads CASSPFQTGGGETQYF. DNA of the CDR3: TGCGCCAGCAGCCCCTTCCAGACGGGGGGTGGTGAGACCCAGTACTTC.

The chain links TRBV27 to TRBJ2-7; 11 bases agree with TRBD1. The germline V gene encodes CDR1 MNHEY and CDR2 SMNVEV (reference sequence). With 8 bases clipped from V and 3 bases from J, the junction kept 12 bases outside the gene matches. There are 16 residues in the CDR3. The CDR3 loop is CASGLPSGQGGYEQYF. CDR3 DNA: TGTGCCAGCGGATTACCTTCGGGACAGGGGGGCTACGAGCAGTACTTC.

As regards this clone: At one of its ends the junction is not consistent with the germline gene, which may arise from a read error. Other DNA sequences of this sample code for an identical CDR3. The rearrangement links TRBV29-1 to TRBJ2-5; a possible D gene is TRBD2 (6 bases). Looked up from germline, CDR1 is SQVTM and CDR2 is ANQGSEA. The CDR3 totals 14 residues. In DNA form, the CDR3 reads TGTAGCGTTGAAGATACGGGGGAACAAGAGACCCAGTACTTC. Translated: CSVEDTGEQETQYF.